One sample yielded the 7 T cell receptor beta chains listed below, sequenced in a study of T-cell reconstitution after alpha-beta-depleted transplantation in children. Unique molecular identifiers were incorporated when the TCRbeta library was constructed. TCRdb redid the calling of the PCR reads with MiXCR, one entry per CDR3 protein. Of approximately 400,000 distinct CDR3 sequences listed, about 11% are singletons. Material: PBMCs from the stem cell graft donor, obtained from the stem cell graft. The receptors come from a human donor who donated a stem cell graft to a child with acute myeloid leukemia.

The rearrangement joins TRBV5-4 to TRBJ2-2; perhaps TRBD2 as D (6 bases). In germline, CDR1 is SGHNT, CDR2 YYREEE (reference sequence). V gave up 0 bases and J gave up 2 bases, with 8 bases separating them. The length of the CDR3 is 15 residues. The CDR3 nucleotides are TGTGCCAGCAGCTTGGGGGACTTAAACACCGGGGAGCTGTTTTTT. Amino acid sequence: CASSLGDLNTGELFF.

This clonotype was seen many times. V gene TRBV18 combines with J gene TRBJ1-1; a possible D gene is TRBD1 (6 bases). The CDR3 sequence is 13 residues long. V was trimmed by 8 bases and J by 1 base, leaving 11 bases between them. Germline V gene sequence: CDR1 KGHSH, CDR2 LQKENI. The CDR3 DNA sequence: TGTGCCAGCAGCCCGGGACAGAACACTGAAGCTTTCTTT. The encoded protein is CASSPGQNTEAFF.

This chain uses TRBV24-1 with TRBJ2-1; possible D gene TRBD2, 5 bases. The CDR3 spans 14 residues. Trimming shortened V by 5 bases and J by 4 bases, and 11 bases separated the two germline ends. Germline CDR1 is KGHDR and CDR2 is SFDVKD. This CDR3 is CATSGRESYNEQFF. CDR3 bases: TGTGCCACCAGTGGTAGGGAGTCTTACAATGAGCAGTTCTTC.

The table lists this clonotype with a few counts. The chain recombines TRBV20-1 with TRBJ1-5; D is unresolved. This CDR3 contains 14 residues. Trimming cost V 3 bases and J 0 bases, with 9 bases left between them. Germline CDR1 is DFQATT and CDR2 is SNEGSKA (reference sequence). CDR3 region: CSASMGFSNQPQHF. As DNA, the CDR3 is TGCAGTGCTAGTATGGGCTTTAGCAATCAGCCCCAGCATTTT.

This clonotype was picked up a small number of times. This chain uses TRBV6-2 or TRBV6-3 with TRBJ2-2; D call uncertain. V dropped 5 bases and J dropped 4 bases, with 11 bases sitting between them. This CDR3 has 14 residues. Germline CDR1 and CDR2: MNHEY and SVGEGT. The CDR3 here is CASSLGSFTGELFF. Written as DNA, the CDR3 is TGTGCCAGCAGTCTCGGCAGCTTCACCGGGGAGCTGTTTTTT.

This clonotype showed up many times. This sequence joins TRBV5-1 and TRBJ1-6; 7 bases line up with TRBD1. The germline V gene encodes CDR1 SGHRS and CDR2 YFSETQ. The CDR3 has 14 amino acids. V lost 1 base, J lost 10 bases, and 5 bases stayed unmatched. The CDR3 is CASSLYQGGSPLHF. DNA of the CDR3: TGCGCCAGCAGCTTGTATCAGGGGGGATCACCCCTCCACTTT. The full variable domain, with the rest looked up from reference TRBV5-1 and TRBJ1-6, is KAGVTQTPRYLIKTRGQQVTLSCSPISGHRSVSWYQQTPGQGLQFLFEYFSETQRNKGNFPGRFSGRQFSNSRSEMNVSTLELGDSALYLCASSLYQGGSPLHFGNGTRLTVT.

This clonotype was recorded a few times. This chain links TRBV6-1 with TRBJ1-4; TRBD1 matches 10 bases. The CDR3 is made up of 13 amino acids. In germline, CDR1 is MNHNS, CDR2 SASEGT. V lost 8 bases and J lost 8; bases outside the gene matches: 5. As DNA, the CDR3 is TGTGCCAGCGGGGGACAGGGGCACGAAAAACTGTTTTTT. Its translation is CASGGQGHEKLFF.